This T cell receptor beta chain was profiled in a study of PD-1 blockade in mismatch repair-deficient tumors. As for the study in general: Patients had over ten mismatch repair-deficient cancer types and were previously treated and progressing.

All patients were mismatch repair deficient, assessed by either PCR or immunohistochemistry. TCRs were sequenced from a few patients responding to pembrolizumab. Whole-study results and caveats: Tumor-resident clones, often absent from pretreatment blood, expanded after pembrolizumab and then contracted.

In regard to this clone: Its specificity is unknown.

Data came from immunoSEQ multiplex PCR; TCRdb stores just in-frame clones and leaves some out. The table records approximately 120,000 clones, around 87% of them present only once. The receptor was isolated from an adult with mismatch repair-deficient cancer. This specimen was peripheral blood, taken 44 weeks after starting pembrolizumab.

The CDR3 coding sequence is TGTGCCAGCAGCCAAGAAAATTCGCGGGCCGGGGAGCTGTTTTTT. Translation: CASSQENSRAGELFF. The chain is built from TRBV14 and TRBJ2-2; a weak D match, TRBD2 (5 bases). The V end was cut by 0 bases, the J end by 6 bases, with 11 bases between. Germline V gene sequence: CDR1 SGHDN, CDR2 FVKESK. CDR3 length: 15 amino acids.